A single sample is the source of the 20 T cell receptor beta chains below, sequenced in a study of Ad26.COV2.S vaccination and SARS-CoV-2 variants. Measured with immunoSEQ multiplex PCR; TCRdb has only the in-frame clones, and not every one. The data contain around 500,000 clones, approximately 90% of them singletons. The treatment here: about 20 received Ad26.COV2.S at low or high dose, single or two shots; about 5 received placebo; per-sample allocation not given. Collection of the samples took place on day 63 after the first injection of vaccine or placebo. The material sequenced was peripheral blood, taken in a trial of Ad26.COV2.S vaccine versus placebo. The receptor set was obtained from a person between 18 and 59 years old who received the Ad26.COV2.S COVID-19 vaccine or a placebo.

The chain has TRBV7-9 and TRBJ2-3; 7 nucleotides line up with TRBD2. Germline V lookup: CDR1 SEHNR, CDR2 FQNEAQ (reference sequence). The ends lost 4 bases at V and 0 bases at J; junction bases unmatched: 1. The CDR3 runs to 14 residues. The CDR3 is CASSSAGSTDTQYF. The CDR3 coding sequence is TGTGCCAGCAGCTCAGCGGGGAGCACAGATACGCAGTATTTT. Based on the CDR3 plus reference TRBV7-9 and TRBJ2-3, the full variable domain is DTGVSQNPRHKITKRGQNVTFRCDPISEHNRLYWYRQTLGQGPEFLTYFQNEAQLEKSRLLSDRFSAERPKGSFSTLEIQRTEQGDSAMYLCASSSAGSTDTQYFGPGTRLTVL.

The chain joins TRBV6-6 to TRBJ2-7; unclear D gene. Germline V gene data show CDR1 as MNHNY and CDR2 as SVGAGI (reference sequence). Trimming removed 2 bases at V and 0 bases at J, with 11 bases between. The CDR3 sequence is 15 residues long. The CDR3 protein is CASSYPPANSYEQYF. The CDR3 bases are TGTGCCAGCAGTTACCCACCAGCTAACTCCTACGAGCAGTACTTC.

This chain uses TRBV6-5 with TRBJ1-1; possible D gene TRBD1, 6 bases. Germline CDR1 is MNHEY and CDR2 is SVGAGI. This CDR3 spans 14 amino acids. Trimming took off 6 bases at V and 3 bases at J, with 14 bases between the two ends. The CDR3 coding sequence is TGTGCCAGCAGGGTCGGGGACATCGACACTGAAGCTTTCTTT. Encoded protein: CASRVGDIDTEAFF.

The V and J genes are TRBV27 and TRBJ2-7; 8 bases map to TRBD2. The CDR3 runs to 19 residues. Germline loops: CDR1 MNHEY, CDR2 SMNVEV (reference sequence). The V segment lost 6 bases and the J segment 7 bases; nucleotides outside the gene matches: 26. The CDR3 coding sequence is TGTGCCAGCAGCCCTCCCTGGGGCGGGGGGCCGTCCAATCCCCTGGAGCAGTACTTC. This codes for CASSPPWGGGPSNPLEQYF.

Remarks on this clone: Different DNA sequences within this sample yield the same CDR3. The gene calls are TRBV4-1 and TRBJ1-2; D gene ambiguous. The CDR3 has 15 residues. CDR1 and CDR2 (germline): MGHRA, YSYEKL. The V end lost 1 base, the J end lost 0 bases, and 9 bases lay between the germline ends. The CDR3 reads CASSQVGTPNYGYTF. In DNA, the CDR3 is TGCGCCAGCAGCCAAGTGGGCACCCCTAACTATGGCTACACCTTC.

The chain combines TRBV7-2 with TRBJ1-4, with D perhaps TRBD1 (6 bases). Germline assignment: CDR1 SGHTA and CDR2 FQGNSA. The germline V and J ends were trimmed by 6 bases and 8 bases, with 16 bases remaining between them. The CDR3 loop spans 14 amino acids. CDR3 loop: CASRKGGVGEKLFF. CDR3 sequence (DNA): TGTGCCAGCAGAAAGGGGGGGGTTGGGGAAAAACTGTTTTTT. The full variable domain, in which reference TRBV7-2 and TRBJ1-4 provide the parts outside the CDR3, is GAGVSQSPSNKVTEKGKDVELRCDPISGHTALYWYRQSLGQGLEFLIYFQGNSAPDKSGLPSDRFSAERTGGSVSTLTIQRTQQEDSAVYLCASRKGGVGEKLFFGSGTQLSVL.

This rearrangement joins TRBV18 to TRBJ2-3; 11 bases line up with TRBD2. Germline CDR1 is KGHSH and CDR2 is LQKENI. This CDR3 has 17 residues. V shed 3 bases and J 0 bases; nucleotides not matched to a gene: 5. CDR3: CASSPSVAGGSTDTQYF. CDR3 sequence (DNA): TGTGCCAGCTCACCTTCCGTAGCGGGGGGGAGCACAGATACGCAGTATTTT.

The gene calls are TRBV10-3 and TRBJ2-7, with TRBD1 matching 11 bases. V shed 10 bases, J shed 3 bases, and the junction held 5 bases outside the gene matches. CDR3 length: 13 amino acids. Germline V lookup: CDR1 ENHRY, CDR2 SYGVKD. CDR3 protein: CATTGTGGYEQYF. The CDR3 DNA sequence: TGTGCCACTACCGGGACAGGGGGCTACGAGCAGTACTTC.

The gene calls are TRBV4-1 and TRBJ2-6; TRBD1 matches 7 bases. The length of the CDR3 is 18 residues. V dropped 2 bases and J dropped 0; count of bases not matched to a gene: 7. Germline CDR1 MGHRA, CDR2 YSYEKL. The CDR3, as DNA: TGCGCCAGCAGCCAACTGGGACAGCTACGCTCTGGGGCCAACGTCCTGACTTTC. The encoded protein is CASSQLGQLRSGANVLTF.

The chain joins TRBV5-1 to TRBJ1-4; no firm D call. Germline assignment: CDR1 SGHRS and CDR2 YFSETQ. CDR3 length: 15 residues. V was clipped by 4 bases and J by 4 bases, with 14 bases between them. Written as DNA, the CDR3 is TGCGCCAGCAGCGTAACAGCGAGCAATAATGAAAAACTGTTTTTT. Translation: CASSVTASNNEKLFF.

This chain uses TRBV28 with TRBJ2-7; D gene unclear. There are 13 residues in the CDR3. V gave up 3 bases and J gave up 12 bases, with 18 bases separating them. Germline V lookup: CDR1 MDHEN, CDR2 SYDVKM. CDR3 bases: TGTGCCAGCAGTTTTGGTCAAACTACGATGCTGTACTTC. Its protein is CASSFGQTTMLYF.

V is TRBV9 and J is TRBJ2-1; 10 bases are a match to TRBD2. The CDR3 extends over 16 amino acids. With V trimmed by 3 bases and J by 1 base, 4 bases remained unmatched. Germline V lookup: CDR1 SGDLS, CDR2 YYNGEE. The CDR3 DNA is TGTGCCAGCAGCGAGTTTAGCGGGAGGTCCTACAATGAGCAGTTCTTC. Translating it yields CASSEFSGRSYNEQFF.

V usage is TRBV27 and J usage is TRBJ1-1; TRBD1 is a possible D gene (6 bases). CDR1 and CDR2 (germline): MNHEY, SMNVEV (reference sequence). The CDR3 totals 15 residues. Trimming left V 2 bases short and J 1 base short, with 11 bases between. The CDR3 is CASSLIGGGNTEAFF. The CDR3 nucleotides are TGTGCCAGCAGTTTAATAGGGGGAGGGAACACTGAAGCTTTCTTT.

This clone was found a few times. The chain is built from TRBV30 and TRBJ2-1; 9 nucleotides agree with TRBD2. This CDR3 has 14 amino acids. V shed 3 bases and J 3 bases; nucleotides not matched to a gene: 3. CDR1 and CDR2 (germline): GTSNPN, SVGIG (reference sequence). The CDR3 region is CAWRVTSGYNEQFF. The CDR3 coding sequence is TGTGCCTGGAGGGTGACTAGCGGCTACAATGAGCAGTTCTTC.

The chain is built from TRBV6-5 and TRBJ2-7, with 12 bases matching TRBD1. In germline, CDR1 is MNHEY, CDR2 SVGAGI. The CDR3 has 15 residues. J gave up 6 bases and V 0 bases, and 3 bases lay outside the gene matches. The CDR3: CASSYSGQGAGEQYF. CDR3 bases: TGTGCCAGCAGTTACTCGGGACAGGGGGCTGGCGAGCAGTACTTC.

The J gene is TRBJ2-7, the V gene TRBV7-2, with TRBD1 matching 11 bases. Per germline, CDR1 SGHTA and CDR2 FQGNSA. J gave up 6 bases and V 1 base, and 2 bases lay outside the gene matches. The CDR3 extends over 14 amino acids. DNA for the CDR3: TGTGCCAGCAGCTTAGTCGGGACAGGGGGCGAGCAGTACTTC. It specifies CASSLVGTGGEQYF.

The V gene is TRBV14, the J gene TRBJ2-5, with 13 bases identical to TRBD2. CDR1 and CDR2 from the germline V gene are SGHDN and FVKESK. The CDR3 spans 18 residues. Unmatched junction bases numbered 7, after V lost 3 bases and J lost 0 bases. The CDR3 coding sequence is TGTGCCAGCAGCCACCTCGGGACTAGCGGGACCTACCAAGAGACCCAGTACTTC. This encodes CASSHLGTSGTYQETQYF.

A word on this clone: Its ends do not fully match the called genes, so a read error is possible. The chain employs TRBV30 and TRBJ2-7; D might be TRBD2 (5 bases). Germline V CDR1 and CDR2: GTSNPN, SVGIG (reference sequence). This CDR3 comprises 12 residues. CDR3 protein: CAWRFGPGLLVF. The CDR3 nucleotides read TGTGCCTGGAGGTTTGGACCCGGACTGTTGGTGTTC.

The chain recombines TRBV18 with TRBJ1-3, with a tentative D call TRBD1 (5 bases). V was trimmed by 5 bases and J by 0 bases, leaving 14 bases between them. This CDR3 region has 16 residues. In germline, CDR1 is KGHSH, CDR2 LQKENI. The CDR3 DNA reads as TGTGCCAGCTCAGGGGGGAGAATGGACTCTGGAAACACCATATATTTT. This sequence encodes CASSGGRMDSGNTIYF.

In DNA form, the CDR3 reads TGTGCCAGCAGTTACTCGGACCCTCCGAAACGCGAGCAGTACTTC. It is translated as CASSYSDPPKREQYF. The chain joins TRBV6-6 to TRBJ2-7; D uncertain. V gave up 0 bases and J gave up 6 bases, with 15 bases separating them. Germline lookup yields CDR1 MNHNY and CDR2 SVGAGI (reference sequence). This CDR3 contains 15 residues.